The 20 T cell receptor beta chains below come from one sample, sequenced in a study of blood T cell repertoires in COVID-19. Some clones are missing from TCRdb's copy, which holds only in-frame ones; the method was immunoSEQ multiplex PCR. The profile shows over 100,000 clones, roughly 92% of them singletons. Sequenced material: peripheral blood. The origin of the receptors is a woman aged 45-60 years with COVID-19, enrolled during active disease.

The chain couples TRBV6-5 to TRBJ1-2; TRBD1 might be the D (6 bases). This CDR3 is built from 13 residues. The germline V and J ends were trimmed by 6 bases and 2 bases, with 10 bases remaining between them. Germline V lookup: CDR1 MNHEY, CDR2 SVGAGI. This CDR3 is CASRLRGNYGYTF. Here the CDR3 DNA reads TGTGCCAGCAGACTCAGGGGAAACTATGGCTACACCTTC.

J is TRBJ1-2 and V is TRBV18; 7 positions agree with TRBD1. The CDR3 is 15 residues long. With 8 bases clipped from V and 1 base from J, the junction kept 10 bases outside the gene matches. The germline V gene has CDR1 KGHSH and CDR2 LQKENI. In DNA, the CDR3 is TGTGCCAGCACCCAGACAGGGCTGCATAACTATGGCTACACCTTC. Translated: CASTQTGLHNYGYTF. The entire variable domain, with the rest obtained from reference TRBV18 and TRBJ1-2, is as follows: NAGVMQNPRHLVRRRGQEARLRCSPMKGHSHVYWYRQLPEEGLKFMVYLQKENIIDESGMPKERFSAEFPKEGPSILRIQQVVRGDSAAYFCASTQTGLHNYGYTFGSGTRLTVV.

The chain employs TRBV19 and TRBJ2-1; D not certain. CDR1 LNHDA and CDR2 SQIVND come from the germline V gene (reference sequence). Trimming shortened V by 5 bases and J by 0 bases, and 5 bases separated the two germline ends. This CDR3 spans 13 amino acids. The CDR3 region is CASSEVSYNEQFF. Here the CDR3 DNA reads TGTGCCAGTAGTGAGGTCTCCTACAATGAGCAGTTCTTC. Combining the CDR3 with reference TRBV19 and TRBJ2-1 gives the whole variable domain DGGITQSPKYLFRKEGQNVTLSCEQNLNHDAMYWYRQDPGQGLRLIYYSQIVNDFQKGDIAEGYSVSREKKESFPLTVTSAQKNPTAFYLCASSEVSYNEQFFGPGTRLTVL.

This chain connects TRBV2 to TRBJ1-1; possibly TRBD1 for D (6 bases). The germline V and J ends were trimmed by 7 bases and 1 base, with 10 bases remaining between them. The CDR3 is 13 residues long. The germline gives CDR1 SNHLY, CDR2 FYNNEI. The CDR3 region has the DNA TGTGCCAGCATCCCGGACAGGAACACTGAAGCTTTCTTT. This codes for CASIPDRNTEAFF. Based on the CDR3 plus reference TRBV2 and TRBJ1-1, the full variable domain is EPEVTQTPSHQVTQMGQEVILRCVPISNHLYFYWYRQILGQKVEFLVSFYNNEISEKSEIFDDQFSVERPDGSNFTLKIRSTKLEDSAMYFCASIPDRNTEAFFGQGTRLTVV.

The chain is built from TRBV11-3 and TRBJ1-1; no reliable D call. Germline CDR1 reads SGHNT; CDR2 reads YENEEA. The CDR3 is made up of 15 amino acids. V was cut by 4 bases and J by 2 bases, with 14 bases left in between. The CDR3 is CASSSYWGDNTEAFF. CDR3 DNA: TGTGCCAGCAGCTCGTATTGGGGAGACAACACTGAAGCTTTCTTT.

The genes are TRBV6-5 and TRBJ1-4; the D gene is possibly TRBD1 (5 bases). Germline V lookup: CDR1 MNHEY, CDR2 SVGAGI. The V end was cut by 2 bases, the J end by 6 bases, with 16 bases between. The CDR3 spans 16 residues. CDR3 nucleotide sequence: TGTGCCAGCAGTTACAGTGCAGGGCGAGTTCATGAAAAACTGTTTTTT. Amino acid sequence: CASSYSAGRVHEKLFF.

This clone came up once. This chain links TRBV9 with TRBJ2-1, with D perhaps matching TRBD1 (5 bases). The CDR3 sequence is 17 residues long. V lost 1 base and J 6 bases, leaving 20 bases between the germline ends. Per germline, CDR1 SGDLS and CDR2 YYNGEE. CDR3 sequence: CASSVRDRLRAFNEQFF. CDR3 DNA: TGTGCCAGCAGCGTAAGGGATAGACTCAGGGCGTTCAATGAGCAGTTCTTC. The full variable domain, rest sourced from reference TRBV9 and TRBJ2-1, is DSGVTQTPKHLITATGQRVTLRCSPRSGDLSVYWYQQSLDQGLQFLIQYYNGEERAKGNILERFSAQQFPDLHSELNLSSLELGDSALYFCASSVRDRLRAFNEQFFGPGTRLTVL.

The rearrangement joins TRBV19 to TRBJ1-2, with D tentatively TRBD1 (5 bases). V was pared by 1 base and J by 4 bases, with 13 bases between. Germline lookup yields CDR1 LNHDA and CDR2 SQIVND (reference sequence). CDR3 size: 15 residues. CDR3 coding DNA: TGTGCCAGTAGTATAGGTGGAACTCAGGGCTATGGCTACACCTTC. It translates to CASSIGGTQGYGYTF.

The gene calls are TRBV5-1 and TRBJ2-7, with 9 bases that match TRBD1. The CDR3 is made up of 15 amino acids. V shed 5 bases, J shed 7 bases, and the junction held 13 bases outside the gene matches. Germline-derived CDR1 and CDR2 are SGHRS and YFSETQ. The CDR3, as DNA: TGCGCCAGCAGGACCTTACAGGGGGCATGGTTTGAGCAGTACGTC. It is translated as CASRTLQGAWFEQYV.

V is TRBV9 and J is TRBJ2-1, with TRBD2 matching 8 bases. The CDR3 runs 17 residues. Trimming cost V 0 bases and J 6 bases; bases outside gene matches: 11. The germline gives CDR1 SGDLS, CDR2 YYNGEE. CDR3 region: CASSVDGSGASFNEQFF. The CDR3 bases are TGTGCCAGCAGCGTAGATGGTAGCGGGGCTTCTTTCAATGAGCAGTTCTTC.

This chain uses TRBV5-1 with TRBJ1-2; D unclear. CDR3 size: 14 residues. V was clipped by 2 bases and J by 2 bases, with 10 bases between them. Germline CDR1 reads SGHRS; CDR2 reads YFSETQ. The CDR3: CASSFEGANYGYTF. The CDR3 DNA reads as TGCGCCAGCAGCTTTGAGGGAGCAAACTATGGCTACACCTTC.

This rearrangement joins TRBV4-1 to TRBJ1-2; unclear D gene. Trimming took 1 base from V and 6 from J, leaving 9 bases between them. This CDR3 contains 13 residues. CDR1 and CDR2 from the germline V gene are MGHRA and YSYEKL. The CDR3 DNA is TGCGCCAGCAGCCAAGTTGCGTCGGATGGCTACACCTTC. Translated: CASSQVASDGYTF.

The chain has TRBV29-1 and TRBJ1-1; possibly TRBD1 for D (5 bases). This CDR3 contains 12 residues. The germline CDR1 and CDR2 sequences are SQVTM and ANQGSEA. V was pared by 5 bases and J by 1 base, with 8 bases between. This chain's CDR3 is CSVRRGNTEAFF. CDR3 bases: TGCAGCGTTCGGAGGGGGAACACTGAAGCTTTCTTT.

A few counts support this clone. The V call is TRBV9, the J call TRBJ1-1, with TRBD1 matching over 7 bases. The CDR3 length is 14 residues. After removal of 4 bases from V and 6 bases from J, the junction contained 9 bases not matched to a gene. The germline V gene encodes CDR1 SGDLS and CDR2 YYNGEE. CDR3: CASSPQTGFPEAFF. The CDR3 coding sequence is TGTGCCAGCAGCCCTCAGACAGGGTTCCCTGAAGCTTTCTTT.

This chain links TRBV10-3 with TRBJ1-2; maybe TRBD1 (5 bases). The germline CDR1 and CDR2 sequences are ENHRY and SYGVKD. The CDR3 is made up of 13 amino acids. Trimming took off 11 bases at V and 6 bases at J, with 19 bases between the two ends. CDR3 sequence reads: CASRGGVGDGYTF. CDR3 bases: TGTGCCTCCCGGGGAGGGGTCGGGGATGGCTACACCTTC.

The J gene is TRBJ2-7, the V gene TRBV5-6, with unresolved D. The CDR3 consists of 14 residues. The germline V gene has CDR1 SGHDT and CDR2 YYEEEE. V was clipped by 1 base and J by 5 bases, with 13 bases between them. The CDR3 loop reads CASSLRGPRHEQYF. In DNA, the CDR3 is TGTGCCAGCAGCTTGCGAGGCCCCCGTCACGAGCAGTACTTC.

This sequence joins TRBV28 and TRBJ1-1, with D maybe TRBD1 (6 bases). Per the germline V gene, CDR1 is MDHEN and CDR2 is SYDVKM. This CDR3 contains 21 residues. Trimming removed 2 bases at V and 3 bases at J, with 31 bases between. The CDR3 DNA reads TGTGCCAGCAGTTTAAACTCCGGTCTCGACAGAGGGGGACAAGACCACACTGAAGCTTTCTTT. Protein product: CASSLNSGLDRGGQDHTEAFF.

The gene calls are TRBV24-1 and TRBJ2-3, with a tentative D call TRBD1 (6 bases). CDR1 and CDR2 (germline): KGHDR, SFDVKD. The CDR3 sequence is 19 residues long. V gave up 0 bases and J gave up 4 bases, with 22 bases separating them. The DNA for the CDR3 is TGTGCCACCAGTGATTTGCGAAGACGGGACACTCGTCGCCCAGATACGCAGTATTTT. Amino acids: CATSDLRRRDTRRPDTQYF.

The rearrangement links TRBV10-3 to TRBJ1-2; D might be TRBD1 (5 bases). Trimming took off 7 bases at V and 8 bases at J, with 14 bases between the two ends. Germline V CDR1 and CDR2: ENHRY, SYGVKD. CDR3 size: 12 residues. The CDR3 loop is CAINTGLQGYTF. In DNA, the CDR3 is TGTGCCATCAATACAGGTCTTCAGGGCTACACCTTC.

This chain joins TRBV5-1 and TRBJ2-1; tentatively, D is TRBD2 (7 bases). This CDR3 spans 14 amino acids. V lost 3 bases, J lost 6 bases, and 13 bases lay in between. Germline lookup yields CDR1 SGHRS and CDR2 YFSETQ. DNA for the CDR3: TGCGCCAGCAGCTCGGGGGGCAATCTCAATGAGCAGTTCTTC. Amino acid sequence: CASSSGGNLNEQFF.